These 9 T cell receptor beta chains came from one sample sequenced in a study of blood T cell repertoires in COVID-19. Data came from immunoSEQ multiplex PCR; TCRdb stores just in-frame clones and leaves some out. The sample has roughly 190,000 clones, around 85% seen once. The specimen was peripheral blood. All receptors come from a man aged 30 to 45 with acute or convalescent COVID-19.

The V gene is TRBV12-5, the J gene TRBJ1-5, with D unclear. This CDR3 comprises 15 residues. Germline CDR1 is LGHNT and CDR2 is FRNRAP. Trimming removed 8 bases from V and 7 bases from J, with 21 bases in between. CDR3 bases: TGTGCTAGTACCCCACCGGGGAAGGTAGGGCAGCCCCAGCATTTT. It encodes CASTPPGKVGQPQHF.

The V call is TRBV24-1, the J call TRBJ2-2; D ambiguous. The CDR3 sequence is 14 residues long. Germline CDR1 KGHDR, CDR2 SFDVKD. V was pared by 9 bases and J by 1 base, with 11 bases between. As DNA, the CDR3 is TGTGCCACCCAGAAAAGTGGGAACACCGGGGAGCTGTTTTTT. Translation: CATQKSGNTGELFF.

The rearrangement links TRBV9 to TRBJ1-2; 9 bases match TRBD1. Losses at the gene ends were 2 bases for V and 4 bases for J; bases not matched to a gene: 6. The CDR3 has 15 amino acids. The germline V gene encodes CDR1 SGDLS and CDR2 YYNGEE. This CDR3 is CASSVTGQGVYGYTF. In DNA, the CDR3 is TGTGCCAGCAGCGTGACGGGACAGGGCGTCTATGGCTACACCTTC.

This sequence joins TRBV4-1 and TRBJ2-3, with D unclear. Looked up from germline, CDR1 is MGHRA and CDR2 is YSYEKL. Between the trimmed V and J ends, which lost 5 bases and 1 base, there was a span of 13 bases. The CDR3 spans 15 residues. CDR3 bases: TGCGCCAGCAGCGCAGTACAGTGGGGCACAGATACGCAGTATTTT. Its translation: CASSAVQWGTDTQYF.

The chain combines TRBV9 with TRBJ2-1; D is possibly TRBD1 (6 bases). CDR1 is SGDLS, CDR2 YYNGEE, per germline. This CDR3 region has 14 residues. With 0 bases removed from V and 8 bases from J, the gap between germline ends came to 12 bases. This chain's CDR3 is CASSVGNRADEQFF. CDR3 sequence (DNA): TGTGCCAGCAGCGTAGGTAACAGGGCCGATGAGCAGTTCTTC.

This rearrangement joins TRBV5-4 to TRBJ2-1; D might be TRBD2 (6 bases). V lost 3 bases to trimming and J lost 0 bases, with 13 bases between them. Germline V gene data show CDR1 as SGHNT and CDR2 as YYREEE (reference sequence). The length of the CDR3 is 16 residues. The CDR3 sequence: CASSYLAASSYNEQFF. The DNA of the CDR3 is TGTGCCAGCAGCTATTTAGCGGCTAGCTCCTACAATGAGCAGTTCTTC.

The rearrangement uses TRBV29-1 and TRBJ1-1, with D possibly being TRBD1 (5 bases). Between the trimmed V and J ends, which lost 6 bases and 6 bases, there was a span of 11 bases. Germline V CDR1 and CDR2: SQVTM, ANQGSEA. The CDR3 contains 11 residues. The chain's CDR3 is CSVIQGAEAFF. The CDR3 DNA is TGCAGCGTCATCCAGGGTGCTGAAGCTTTCTTT.

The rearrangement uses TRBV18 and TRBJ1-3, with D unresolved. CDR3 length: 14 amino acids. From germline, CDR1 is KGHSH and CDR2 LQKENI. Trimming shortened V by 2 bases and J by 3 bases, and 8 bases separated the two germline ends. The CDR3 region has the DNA TGTGCCAGCTCACCAACAGACCTTGGAAACACCATATATTTT. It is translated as CASSPTDLGNTIYF. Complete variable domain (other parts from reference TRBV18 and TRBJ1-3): NAGVMQNPRHLVRRRGQEARLRCSPMKGHSHVYWYRQLPEEGLKFMVYLQKENIIDESGMPKERFSAEFPKEGPSILRIQQVVRGDSAAYFCASSPTDLGNTIYFGEGSWLTVV.

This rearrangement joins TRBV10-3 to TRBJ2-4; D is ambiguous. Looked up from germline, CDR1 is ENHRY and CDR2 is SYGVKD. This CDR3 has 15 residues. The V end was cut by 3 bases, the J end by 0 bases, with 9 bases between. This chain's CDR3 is CAISDTVLAKNIQYF. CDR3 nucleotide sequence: TGTGCCATCAGTGATACTGTCCTAGCCAAAAACATTCAGTACTTC.